This T cell receptor (beta chain) was obtained from a study of sequential checkpoint blockade in melanoma. Study as a whole: First-line arms were nivolumab then ipilimumab, or the reverse, randomized 1:1. Broader study findings: Tumor T-cell fraction and clonality correlated with PD-L1 and CD8+ counts.

Worth noting for this clone: Its antigen is not known.

Noted treatment: randomized to nivolumab then ipilimumab (arm A) or the reverse (arm B). The repertoire was sequenced with immunoSEQ multiplex PCR; TCRdb's copy has only in-frame clones and lacks some. The repertoire holds 6,000 to 9,500 clones, 25% to 35% seen once, with approximately 5.1% in the top ten. V lost 4 bases to trimming and J lost 7 bases, with 17 bases between them. Germline V gene lookup returns CDR1 SGHRS and CDR2 YFSETQ. The CDR3 loop spans 15 amino acids. V is TRBV5-1 and J is TRBJ2-2; D might be TRBD2 (6 bases). Source: tumor tissue (inferred from file names), taken from a patient given nivolumab and ipilimumab in sequence. The receptor comes from a human donor with melanoma. CDR3 bases: TGCGCCAGCAGCCACACATCGGGAGTTAACGGGGAGCTGTTTTTT. Residues: CASSHTSGVNGELFF.